Each of the 16 T cell receptor beta chains below was sequenced from the same sample in a study of blood T cell repertoires in COVID-19. The assay was immunoSEQ multiplex PCR, and TCRdb's table has in-frame clones only and misses some. The sample gives about 270,000 clones, 75% to 90% of which show up once; roughly 2.5% is in the top ten. Specimen: PBMCs or T cells enriched from blood (not recorded which). The source is a woman under 30 who had recovered from COVID-19.

The chain uses TRBV19 and TRBJ1-1, with D hard to call. Trimming took 6 bases from V and 4 from J, leaving 18 bases between them. Germline CDR1 is LNHDA and CDR2 is SQIVND (reference sequence). The CDR3 totals 15 residues. The CDR3 loop reads CASRKSGPRSTEAFF. The CDR3 DNA follows: TGTGCCAGTAGGAAGTCGGGTCCGAGGAGCACTGAAGCTTTCTTT.

This clone has a single count. The gene calls are TRBV27 and TRBJ2-5; TRBD1 might be the D (6 bases). The CDR3 extends over 13 amino acids. Germline CDR1 is MNHEY and CDR2 is SMNVEV (reference sequence). V was pared by 6 bases and J by 5 bases, with 13 bases between. For the CDR3, the DNA is TGTGCCAGCAGGCCAGGGGCTGGGGAGACCCAGTACTTC. It yields the protein CASRPGAGETQYF.

J is TRBJ2-7 and V is TRBV6-5; 8 bases match TRBD1. The CDR3 loop spans 14 amino acids. Germline V gene sequence: CDR1 MNHEY, CDR2 SVGAGI. The V and J ends lost 8 bases and 2 bases, in that order; junction bases with no gene match: 8. The CDR3 here is CASSTGDHPYEQYF. CDR3 nucleotide sequence: TGTGCCAGCTCGACAGGGGACCACCCCTACGAGCAGTACTTC.

This clone was recorded only once. V gene TRBV5-1 combines with J gene TRBJ2-5; D is possibly TRBD1 (6 bases). V dropped 0 bases and J dropped 1 base, with 13 bases sitting between them. The CDR3 is made up of 16 amino acids. Looked up from germline, CDR1 is SGHRS and CDR2 is YFSETQ. The CDR3, as DNA: TGCGCCAGCAGCTTGGCCTTAGGGGGTCCCCAAGAGACCCAGTACTTC. Translated, it gives CASSLALGGPQETQYF. Drawing the rest from reference TRBV5-1 and TRBJ2-5, the complete variable domain is KAGVTQTPRYLIKTRGQQVTLSCSPISGHRSVSWYQQTPGQGLQFLFEYFSETQRNKGNFPGRFSGRQFSNSRSEMNVSTLELGDSALYLCASSLALGGPQETQYFGPGTRLLVL.

This chain connects TRBV3-1 (or the pseudogene TRBV3-2) to TRBJ1-2; D is undetermined. The germline CDR1 and CDR2 sequences are LGHDT and YNNKEL (reference sequence). The CDR3 extends over 13 amino acids. Trimming pared 1 base from V and 4 bases from J, leaving 7 bases between. The CDR3 region is CASSQVDFYGYTF. The CDR3 nucleotides read TGTGCCAGCAGCCAAGTAGATTTCTATGGCTACACCTTC.

This chain uses TRBV6-5 with TRBJ1-2; the D gene is possibly TRBD1 (5 bases). CDR1 and CDR2 from the germline V gene are MNHEY and SVGAGI. V lost 5 bases, J lost 0 bases, and 10 bases lay in between. The CDR3 is made up of 14 amino acids. Here the CDR3 DNA reads TGTGCCAGCAGTAGCATGACAGCTAACTATGGCTACACCTTC. It codes for CASSSMTANYGYTF.

The chain recombines TRBV2 with TRBJ1-1, with 7 bases fitting TRBD1. With V trimmed by 3 bases and J by 4 bases, 5 bases remained unmatched. This CDR3 region has 14 residues. Germline V CDR1 and CDR2: SNHLY, FYNNEI. The CDR3, as DNA: TGTGCCAGCAGTGATGTAGGGGGCCGCACTGAAGCTTTCTTT. Its protein product is CASSDVGGRTEAFF.

The V and J genes are TRBV10-1 and TRBJ1-2; TRBD1 aligns across 9 bases. The CDR3 contains 19 residues. Germline V gives CDR1 WNHNN, CDR2 SYGVQD (reference sequence). Losses at the gene ends were 3 bases for V and 3 bases for J; bases not matched to a gene: 17. The CDR3 protein is CASSDAKVSAGQGYYGYTF. The CDR3 nucleotides read TGCGCCAGCAGTGACGCTAAGGTGTCGGCGGGACAGGGATACTATGGCTACACCTTC.

The chain couples TRBV2 to TRBJ1-2; possibly TRBD1 for D (5 bases). Germline loops: CDR1 SNHLY, CDR2 FYNNEI. This CDR3 has 14 amino acids. The V end was cut by 6 bases, the J end by 6 bases, with 17 bases between. Here the CDR3 reads CASSRQRQTNGYTF. The CDR3 coding sequence is TGTGCCAGCAGCCGACAGCGTCAGACGAATGGCTACACCTTC.

The chain recombines TRBV7-6 with TRBJ2-7; tentatively, D is TRBD2 (6 bases). The CDR3 has 16 amino acids. V was trimmed by 1 base and J by 4 bases, leaving 17 bases between them. Germline assignment: CDR1 SGHVS and CDR2 FNYEAQ. In DNA form, the CDR3 reads TGTGCCAGCAGCTTAGGCTTACGGGACGGACTATACGAGCAGTACTTC. It yields the protein CASSLGLRDGLYEQYF.

The chain carries TRBV18 and TRBJ2-7, with TRBD2 as a possible D gene (6 bases). From germline, CDR1 is KGHSH and CDR2 LQKENI. Trimming stripped 6 bases from V and 2 bases from J, with 14 bases between. The CDR3 contains 14 residues. The CDR3 reads CASSTGAGTYEQYF. The DNA of the CDR3 is TGTGCCAGCTCCACCGGGGCGGGGACCTACGAGCAGTACTTC.

This chain uses TRBV4-1 with TRBJ1-2, with a tentative D call TRBD1 (5 bases). Per germline, CDR1 MGHRA and CDR2 YSYEKL. The ends were cut back, 0 bases at V and 8 bases at J, with 16 bases in the middle. This CDR3 spans 15 amino acids. The DNA of the CDR3 is TGCGCCAGCAGCCAAGATGGCGCAGGGTTCGACGGCTACACCTTC. This sequence encodes CASSQDGAGFDGYTF.

The chain recombines TRBV6-5 with TRBJ2-3, with 8 bases fitting TRBD2. Germline trimming cut 8 bases from V and 4 bases from J; bases unmatched to any gene: 11. Germline V gene data show CDR1 as MNHEY and CDR2 as SVGAGI. This CDR3 is built from 15 residues. CDR3 region: CASRFGGAPADTQYF. The CDR3, as DNA: TGTGCCAGCCGCTTCGGGGGGGCCCCCGCAGATACGCAGTATTTT.

The rearrangement joins TRBV28 to TRBJ2-7; 15 nucleotides agree with TRBD2. V dropped 8 bases and J dropped 5; count of bases not matched to a gene: 1. Germline V gives CDR1 MDHEN, CDR2 SYDVKM. The CDR3 runs 13 residues. The CDR3 nucleotides read TGTGCCAGCCGGACTAGCGGGGGGGACGAGCAGTACTTC. As protein: CASRTSGGDEQYF.

This sequence joins TRBV3-1 (or the pseudogene TRBV3-2) and TRBJ1-2; D is unclear. V was trimmed by 0 bases and J by 2 bases, leaving 10 bases between them. Germline values: CDR1 LGHDT, CDR2 YNNKEL (reference sequence). The CDR3 is 15 residues long. The CDR3 DNA reads TGTGCCAGCAGCCAAGATTACAGTCCAAACTATGGCTACACCTTC. Translating gives CASSQDYSPNYGYTF.

The rearrangement uses TRBV6-6 and TRBJ2-1, with TRBD2 as a possible D gene (5 bases). CDR3 length equals 16 residues. Germline CDR1 and CDR2: MNHNY and SVGAGI (reference sequence). V lost 0 bases, J lost 2 bases, and 11 bases lay in between. CDR3 in DNA: TGTGCCAGCAGTTACTCCACTAGTATCCCCTACAATGAGCAGTTCTTC. Its translation is CASSYSTSIPYNEQFF.